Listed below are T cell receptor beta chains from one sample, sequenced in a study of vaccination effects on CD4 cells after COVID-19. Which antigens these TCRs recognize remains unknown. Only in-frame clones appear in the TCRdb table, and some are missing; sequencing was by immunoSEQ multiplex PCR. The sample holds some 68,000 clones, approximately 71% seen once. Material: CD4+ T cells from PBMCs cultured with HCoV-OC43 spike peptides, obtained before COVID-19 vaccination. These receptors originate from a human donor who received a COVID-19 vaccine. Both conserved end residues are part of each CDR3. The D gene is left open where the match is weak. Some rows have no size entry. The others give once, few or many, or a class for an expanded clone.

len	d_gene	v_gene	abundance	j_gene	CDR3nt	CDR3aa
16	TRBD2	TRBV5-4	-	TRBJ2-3	TGTGCCAGCAGCACCGGGACTAGCGGGGGGGTAGCTGCGCAGTATTTT	CASSTGTSGGVAAQYF
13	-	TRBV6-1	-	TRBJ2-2	TGTGCCAGCAGTGAACTGGAGGCCGGGGAGCTGTTTTTT	CASSELEAGELFF
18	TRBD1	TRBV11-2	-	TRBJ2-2	TGTGCCAGCAGCTTATTCCTCCCGGGACAGGGAGGTACCGGGGAGCTGTTTTTT	CASSLFLPGQGGTGELFF
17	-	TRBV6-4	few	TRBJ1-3	TGTGCCAGCAAACCTGGAGTTACTCAGGGATCTGGAAACACCATATATTTT	CASKPGVTQGSGNTIYF
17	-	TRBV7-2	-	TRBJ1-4	TGTGCCAGCAGCTTAGCCCCCGTGGTTGGGGTTGGAGAAAAACTGTTTTTT	CASSLAPVVGVGEKLFF
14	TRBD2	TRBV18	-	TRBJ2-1	TGTGCCAGCTCATTCACTAGCGGGGTGAATGAGCAGTTCTTC	CASSFTSGVNEQFF
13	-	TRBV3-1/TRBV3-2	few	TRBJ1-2	TGTGCCAGCAGCCAAGCATTATCGGGTGGCTACACCTTC	CASSQALSGGYTF
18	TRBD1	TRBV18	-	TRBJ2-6	TGTGCCAGCTCAGGACAGGGTCCCTTTTCCTCTGGGGCCAACGTCCTGACTTTC	CASSGQGPFSSGANVLTF
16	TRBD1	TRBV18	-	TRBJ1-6	TGTGCCAGCTCACCTACAGGGGGCGGACCCAATTCACCCCTCCACTTT	CASSPTGGGPNSPLHF
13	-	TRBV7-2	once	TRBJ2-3	TGTGCCAGCAGTTATAGGGATTCAGATACGCAGTATTTT	CASSYRDSDTQYF
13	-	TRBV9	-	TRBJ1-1	TGTGCCAGCAGCGTAGACATAGCTTCCGGAGCTTTCTTT	CASSVDIASGAFF
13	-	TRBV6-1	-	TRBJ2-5	TGTGCCAGCAGTGAGCAGGAACGGGGGACCCAGTACTTC	CASSEQERGTQYF
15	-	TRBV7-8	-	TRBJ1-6	TGTGCCAGCAGCTCCTTGGACAGACCCAATTCACCCCTCCACTTT	CASSSLDRPNSPLHF
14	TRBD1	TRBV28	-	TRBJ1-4	TGTGCCAGCAGTTATCCGGGGACAGGGGGTAAACTGTTTTTT	CASSYPGTGGKLFF
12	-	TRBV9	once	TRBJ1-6	TGTGCCAGCAACTCTCCTAATTCACCCCTCCACTTT	CASNSPNSPLHF
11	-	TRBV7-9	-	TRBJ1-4	TGTACCCGGGGAGGGTCGGCAAAACTGTTTTTT	CTRGGSAKLFF
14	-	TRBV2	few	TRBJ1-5	TGTGCCAGCAGTGATGGGTATAGCAATCAGCCCCAGCATTTT	CASSDGYSNQPQHF
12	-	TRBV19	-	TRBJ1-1	TGTGCCAGTGGAGAAAGGGAAACTGAAGCTTTCTTT	CASGERETEAFF
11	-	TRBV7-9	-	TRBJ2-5	TGTGCCAGCAGCTCGGGAGAGACCCAGTACTTC	CASSSGETQYF
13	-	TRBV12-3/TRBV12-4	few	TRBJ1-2	TGTGCCAGCAGCGCCCAGGGGTTGTATGGCTACACCTTC	CASSAQGLYGYTF
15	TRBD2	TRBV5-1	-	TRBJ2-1	TGCGCCAGCAGCCCAGTGGCTAGCGGGGGGACTGAGCAGTTCTTC	CASSPVASGGTEQFF
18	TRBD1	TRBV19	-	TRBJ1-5	TGTGCCAGCCTACGACCGCAAGACAGGGGGGATAGCAATCAGCCCCAGCATTTT	CASLRPQDRGDSNQPQHF
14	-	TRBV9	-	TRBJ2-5	TGTGCCAGCAGCGTATACATTTCGAGGGAGACCCAGTACTTC	CASSVYISRETQYF
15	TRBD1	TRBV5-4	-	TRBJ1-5	TGTGCCAGCAGCCCCGGGACAGGGACGGGGCAGCCCCAGCATTTT	CASSPGTGTGQPQHF
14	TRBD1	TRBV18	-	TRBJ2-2	TGTGCCAGCTCAGGGACAGGGTCCGCCGGGGAGCTGTTTTTT	CASSGTGSAGELFF
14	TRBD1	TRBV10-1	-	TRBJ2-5	TGCGCCAGCAGTGATCGGACAGGGGTGGAGACCCAGTACTTC	CASSDRTGVETQYF
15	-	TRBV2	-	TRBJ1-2	TGTGCCAGCAGTCTACAGGGACTCCTTAACTATGGCTACACCTTC	CASSLQGLLNYGYTF
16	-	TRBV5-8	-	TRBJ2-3	TGTGCCAGCCCAACCCTAGCGCCAGAAAGCACAGATACGCAGTATTTT	CASPTLAPESTDTQYF
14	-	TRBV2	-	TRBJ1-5	TGTGCCAGCAGTGAATTGGTAGGGAATCAGCCCCAGCATTTT	CASSELVGNQPQHF
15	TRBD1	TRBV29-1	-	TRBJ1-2	TGCAGCGTTTCAGGCAGACAGGGAGGGGACTATGGCTACACCTTC	CSVSGRQGGDYGYTF
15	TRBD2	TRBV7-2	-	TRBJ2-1	TGTGCCAGCAGCCCCACGACTAGCGGGGGGGCCCAATCTTTCTTC	CASSPTTSGGAQSFF